These 29 T cell receptor beta chains were all obtained from the same sample, sequenced in a study of blood T cell repertoires in COVID-19. TCRdb keeps only in-frame clones here, not all; method: immunoSEQ multiplex PCR. The sample has some 170,000 clones; more than 70% are singletons. Input material: peripheral blood. The receptors come from a woman aged 55-69 years with acute or convalescent COVID-19.

This clone is a singleton in its sample. The chain uses TRBV7-8 and TRBJ1-5; the D gene is possibly TRBD1 (6 bases). Germline V gives CDR1 SGHVS, CDR2 FQNEAQ. V lost 0 bases and J 6 bases, leaving 15 bases between the germline ends. This CDR3 region has 16 residues. CDR3 protein: CASSLAGGAASQPQHF. CDR3 nucleotide sequence: TGTGCCAGCAGCTTAGCGGGGGGGGCGGCGAGTCAGCCCCAGCATTTT.

This chain's CDR3 is CASSVGVGSDTQYF. CDR3 bases: TGTGCCAGCAGCGTAGGGGTGGGCTCAGATACGCAGTATTTT. The gene calls are TRBV9 and TRBJ2-3; no firm D call. Germline V gene lookup returns CDR1 SGDLS and CDR2 YYNGEE. The CDR3 runs to 14 residues. Trimming stripped 0 bases from V and 4 bases from J, with 9 bases between. Full variable domain (rest looked up from reference TRBV9 and TRBJ2-3): DSGVTQTPKHLITATGQRVTLRCSPRSGDLSVYWYQQSLDQGLQFLIQYYNGEERAKGNILERFSAQQFPDLHSELNLSSLELGDSALYFCASSVGVGSDTQYFGPGTRLTVL.

The chain is built from TRBV19 and TRBJ2-1, with a weak D call TRBD1 (6 bases). The ends were cut back, 5 bases at V and 0 bases at J, with 17 bases in the middle. The CDR3 runs 17 residues. Germline CDR1 reads LNHDA; CDR2 reads SQIVND (reference sequence). The CDR3 region has the DNA TGTGCCAGTAGTCCCTCACTTGACAGGAGCTCCTACAATGAGCAGTTCTTC. Translating gives CASSPSLDRSSYNEQFF.

By its share, this clone is medium-sized. The chain is built from TRBV28 and TRBJ1-1, with 8 positions matching TRBD1. The CDR3 loop spans 16 amino acids. The junction had 10 bases not matched to a gene; V was cut back by 6 bases and J by 1 base. Germline CDR1 and CDR2: MDHEN and SYDVKM. In DNA, the CDR3 is TGTGCCAGCAGCCGACCGGGACAGGCCGGGAACACTGAAGCTTTCTTT. As protein: CASSRPGQAGNTEAFF. Complete variable domain (other parts from reference TRBV28 and TRBJ1-1): DVKVTQSSRYLVKRTGEKVFLECVQDMDHENMFWYRQDPGLGLRLIYFSYDVKMKEKGDIPEGYSVSREKKERFSLILESASTNQTSMYLCASSRPGQAGNTEAFFGQGTRLTVV.

This clone showed up just a few times. The chain carries TRBV12-3 or TRBV12-4 and TRBJ1-2, with 9 bases aligning to TRBD1. There are 13 residues in the CDR3. With V trimmed by 6 bases and J by 4 bases, 3 bases remained unmatched. In nucleotides, the CDR3 is TGTGCCAGCAGCCGGGACAGGGCCTATGGCTACACCTTC. Its protein is CASSRDRAYGYTF.

The chain couples TRBV12-3 or TRBV12-4 to TRBJ1-1, with TRBD1 as a possible D gene (6 bases). V was trimmed by 5 bases and J by 11 bases, leaving 15 bases between them. The length of the CDR3 is 12 residues. CDR3 region: CASSDIQGRAFF. The CDR3 DNA sequence: TGTGCCAGCAGTGATATACAGGGAAGGGCTTTCTTT.

This sequence joins TRBV29-1 and TRBJ1-2; 12 nucleotides align to TRBD1. From germline, CDR1 is SQVTM and CDR2 ANQGSEA. Trimming at V came to 7 bases and at J to 3 bases, leaving 6 bases not matched to a gene. CDR3 size: 14 residues. CDR3 DNA sequence: TGCAGCGGATCCGGGACAGGGGGCGACTATGGCTACACCTTC. It translates to CSGSGTGGDYGYTF.

The chain joins TRBV2 to TRBJ1-5; 7 nucleotides line up with TRBD1. The CDR3 runs 13 residues. The junction had 9 bases not matched to a gene; V was cut back by 5 bases and J by 11 bases. Per germline, CDR1 SNHLY and CDR2 FYNNEI. CDR3: CASSLGQAQAQHF. As DNA, the CDR3 is TGTGCCAGCAGTCTCGGACAGGCCCAAGCCCAGCATTTT.

V and J are TRBV5-1 and TRBJ1-5, with a possible D match to TRBD1 (6 bases). The CDR3 extends over 14 amino acids. Germline-derived CDR1 and CDR2 are SGHRS and YFSETQ. Trimming removed 2 bases at V and 7 bases at J, with 13 bases between. CDR3 DNA: TGCGCCAGCAGCTTAACAGGGCAAGGGCAGCCCCAGCATTTT. As protein: CASSLTGQGQPQHF.

This chain uses TRBV5-4 with TRBJ2-5, with TRBD2 matching 14 bases. With 5 bases clipped from V and 1 base from J, the junction kept 7 bases outside the gene matches. Germline V gene data show CDR1 as SGHNT and CDR2 as YYREEE (reference sequence). The CDR3 length is 17 residues. The CDR3, as DNA: TGTGCCAGCAGTCAAGGACTAGCGGGAGGTTTCCAAGAGACCCAGTACTTC. Translated, it gives CASSQGLAGGFQETQYF.

The chain recombines TRBV29-1 with TRBJ1-5, with TRBD1 as a possible D gene (6 bases). Germline V gene lookup returns CDR1 SQVTM and CDR2 ANQGSEA. Trimming pared 0 bases from V and 6 bases from J, leaving 6 bases between. The CDR3 is made up of 12 amino acids. DNA for the CDR3: TGCAGCGTTGAAGAAGGGGGTCAGCCCCAGCATTTT. It translates to CSVEEGGQPQHF.

The J gene is TRBJ2-1, the V gene TRBV7-3, with a possible D match to TRBD2 (5 bases). This CDR3 is 14 amino acids long. The V gene lost 5 bases and the J gene lost 8 bases, with 16 bases spanning the gap. From germline, CDR1 is SGHTA and CDR2 FQGTGA. This chain's CDR3 is CASSPRLAYYEQFF. In nucleotides, the CDR3 is TGTGCCAGCAGCCCCCGGTTAGCGTATTATGAGCAGTTCTTC.

The genes are TRBV6-5 and TRBJ2-1; tentatively, D is TRBD2 (6 bases). The V end lost 5 bases, the J end lost 0 bases, and 11 bases lay between the germline ends. The CDR3 is 15 residues long. CDR1 and CDR2 (germline): MNHEY, SVGAGI. This chain's CDR3 is CASSPGLLSYNEQFF. The CDR3, as DNA: TGTGCCAGCAGTCCCGGACTACTCTCCTACAATGAGCAGTTCTTC.

V gene TRBV5-1 combines with J gene TRBJ2-7; tentative D call: TRBD1 (5 bases). Germline V gives CDR1 SGHRS, CDR2 YFSETQ. V was shortened by 3 bases and J by 6 bases, with 10 bases between the two germline ends. This CDR3 is built from 12 residues. CDR3 sequence (DNA): TGCGCCAGCAGCTCCACAGGATCCGAGCAGTACTTC. It is translated as CASSSTGSEQYF.

The genes are TRBV5-1 and TRBJ2-2; a possible D gene is TRBD1 (5 bases). Germline CDR1 and CDR2: SGHRS and YFSETQ. The CDR3 is 14 residues long. V gave up 1 base and J gave up 4 bases, with 8 bases separating them. The CDR3 nucleotides read TGCGCCAGCAGCTTGCAGGGTTCCACCGGGGAGCTGTTTTTT. Translation gives CASSLQGSTGELFF.

The chain couples TRBV7-3 to TRBJ1-5; D ambiguous. Germline CDR1 and CDR2: SGHTA and FQGTGA. This CDR3 has 13 residues. Deletions cut 5 bases from V and 5 bases from J, with 10 bases between. Here the CDR3 DNA reads TGTGCCAGCAGCCTCTCGAGGGATCAGCCCCAGCATTTT. This sequence encodes CASSLSRDQPQHF.

Only a few counts were recorded for this clone. This chain links TRBV19 with TRBJ1-2; maybe TRBD1 (5 bases). CDR1 and CDR2 (germline): LNHDA, SQIVND (reference sequence). V was trimmed by 5 bases and J by 4 bases, leaving 14 bases between them. The CDR3 is made up of 14 amino acids. The chain's CDR3 is CASSSTDTLYGYTF. Here the CDR3 DNA reads TGTGCCAGTAGTTCCACGGACACGCTCTATGGCTACACCTTC. The entire variable domain, with the rest obtained from reference TRBV19 and TRBJ1-2, is as follows: DGGITQSPKYLFRKEGQNVTLSCEQNLNHDAMYWYRQDPGQGLRLIYYSQIVNDFQKGDIAEGYSVSREKKESFPLTVTSAQKNPTAFYLCASSSTDTLYGYTFGSGTRLTVV.

The CDR3, as DNA: TGCGCCAGCAGCTTGGGAGGGACAGTCGAAGCTTTCTTT. The encoded protein is CASSLGGTVEAFF. V and J are TRBV5-1 and TRBJ1-1; 7 positions match TRBD1. In germline, CDR1 is SGHRS, CDR2 YFSETQ. The J segment lost 8 bases and the V segment lost 0 bases, leaving 4 bases of the junction unmatched. CDR3 length: 13 residues.

Turning to this clone: This sample also contains other DNA sequences that code for the same CDR3. The rearrangement joins TRBV19 to TRBJ1-6; TRBD1 might be the D (5 bases). CDR1 is LNHDA and CDR2 is SQIVND in the germline V gene (reference sequence). The CDR3 has 14 residues. V lost 1 base, J lost 10 bases, and 11 bases lay in between. The CDR3 coding sequence is TGTGCCAGTAGTATAGGCACAGGCGGATCACCCCTCCACTTT. Translating it yields CASSIGTGGSPLHF. The full variable domain, in which reference TRBV19 and TRBJ1-6 provide the parts outside the CDR3, is DGGITQSPKYLFRKEGQNVTLSCEQNLNHDAMYWYRQDPGQGLRLIYYSQIVNDFQKGDIAEGYSVSREKKESFPLTVTSAQKNPTAFYLCASSIGTGGSPLHFGNGTRLTVT.

This chain connects TRBV5-5 to TRBJ1-4; D is perhaps TRBD1 (5 bases). There are 17 residues in the CDR3. CDR1 is SGHKS, CDR2 YYEKEE, per germline (reference sequence). Trimming cost V 0 bases and J 5 bases, with 17 bases left between them. CDR3 in amino acids: CASSLDRGAGNNEKLFF. DNA for the CDR3: TGTGCCAGCAGCTTGGATAGGGGAGCGGGGAACAATGAAAAACTGTTTTTT.

The V gene is TRBV20-1, the J gene TRBJ2-1; D ambiguous. This CDR3 is built from 11 residues. Trimming shortened V by 8 bases and J by 4 bases, and 9 bases separated the two germline ends. CDR1 is DFQATT, CDR2 SNEGSKA, per germline (reference sequence). The CDR3 DNA follows: TGCAGTTCGTACATTTACAATGAGCAGTTCTTC. Amino acid sequence: CSSYIYNEQFF.

In its sample, this clone was seen once. This rearrangement joins TRBV6-5 to TRBJ2-2; TRBD1 agrees at 7 bases. Losses at the gene ends were 8 bases for V and 0 bases for J; bases not matched to a gene: 6. The CDR3 is 15 residues long. The germline V gene encodes CDR1 MNHEY and CDR2 SVGAGI. As DNA, the CDR3 is TGTGCCAGCGGACAGGCTGCTTCGAACACCGGGGAGCTGTTTTTT. This sequence encodes CASGQAASNTGELFF.

The sample holds one count of this clone. The chain carries TRBV5-1 and TRBJ2-5; TRBD2 matches 7 bases. CDR3 length: 16 amino acids. Unmatched junction bases numbered 11, after V lost 4 bases and J lost 2 bases. The germline V gene has CDR1 SGHRS and CDR2 YFSETQ. CDR3 region: CASSQATGRRQETQYF. Written as DNA, the CDR3 is TGCGCCAGCAGCCAGGCCACCGGGAGGAGACAAGAGACCCAGTACTTC.

The rearrangement uses TRBV9 and TRBJ2-2, with D hard to call. The CDR3 is 16 residues long. CDR1 and CDR2 (germline): SGDLS, YYNGEE. The ends were cut back, 0 bases at V and 3 bases at J, with 12 bases in the middle. CDR3 sequence reads: CASSVGLRKYTGELFF. The DNA for the CDR3 is TGTGCCAGCAGCGTAGGATTGCGGAAATACACCGGGGAGCTGTTTTTT. Looking up the rest from reference TRBV9 and TRBJ2-2 gives the full variable domain: DSGVTQTPKHLITATGQRVTLRCSPRSGDLSVYWYQQSLDQGLQFLIQYYNGEERAKGNILERFSAQQFPDLHSELNLSSLELGDSALYFCASSVGLRKYTGELFFGEGSRLTVL.

The gene calls are TRBV11-1 and TRBJ1-2; TRBD1 matches at 7 bases. The CDR3 sequence is 14 residues long. The V gene end was trimmed by 5 bases and the J gene end by 3 bases; junction bases not matched to a gene: 6. Germline CDR1 is SGHAT and CDR2 is FQDESV (reference sequence). Here the CDR3 reads CASSPRTGDYGYTF. As DNA, the CDR3 is TGTGCCAGCAGCCCACGGACAGGAGACTATGGCTACACCTTC.

This clone was counted only a few times. The genes are TRBV10-3 and TRBJ1-6; the match to TRBD1 covers 9 bases. The trim removed 6 bases at V and 10 bases at J, leaving 16 bases unmatched. CDR1 is ENHRY and CDR2 is SYGVKD in the germline V gene. The CDR3 contains 17 residues. Here the CDR3 reads CAISARGSRDRESPLHF. The CDR3 bases are TGTGCCATCAGCGCGCGGGGATCCCGGGACAGGGAATCACCCCTCCACTTT.

This chain uses TRBV24-1 with TRBJ2-1; D is possibly TRBD2 (5 bases). Germline V gene sequence: CDR1 KGHDR, CDR2 SFDVKD. The CDR3 spans 11 residues. V shed 5 bases and J shed 10 bases, with 8 bases lying between them. The CDR3, as DNA: TGTGCCACCAGTGTGGCGGGCGAGCAGTTCTTC. This codes for CATSVAGEQFF.

This chain joins TRBV20-1 and TRBJ1-1, with D hard to call. Germline CDR1 DFQATT, CDR2 SNEGSKA (reference sequence). CDR3 length: 11 amino acids. Trimming shortened V by 0 bases and J by 5 bases, and 4 bases separated the two germline ends. CDR3 sequence: CSARDPTEAFF. CDR3 nucleotide sequence: TGCAGTGCTAGAGATCCGACTGAAGCTTTCTTT.

CDR3 sequence: CASSESASNQPQHF. The CDR3 nucleotides read TGTGCCAGCAGTGAGAGCGCCAGCAATCAGCCCCAGCATTTT. V is TRBV2 and J is TRBJ1-5, with no clear D. The ends were cut back, 3 bases at V and 1 base at J, with 7 bases in the middle. In germline, CDR1 is SNHLY, CDR2 FYNNEI. CDR3 length: 14 amino acids.